This passage covers 14 T cell receptor beta chains from one sample sequenced in a study of blood T cell repertoires in COVID-19. Sequenced by immunoSEQ multiplex PCR; TCRdb stores in-frame clones only, minus some. The sample consists of about 120,000 clones, approximately 90% of them appearing once. The sequenced material came from peripheral blood. The receptors originated from a woman in her 70s who had recovered from COVID-19.

This CDR3 reads CASSTLSTGSRTDTQYF. The CDR3 nucleotides are TGTGCCAGCAGCACCTTATCAACGGGGAGTCGCACAGATACGCAGTATTTT. This chain uses TRBV11-2 with TRBJ2-3; possible D gene TRBD2, 5 bases. CDR1 and CDR2 (germline): SGHAT, FQNNGV. V dropped 5 bases and J dropped 1 base, with 19 bases sitting between them. The length of the CDR3 is 17 residues.

The chain has TRBV4-3 and TRBJ2-5, with no clear D. The V gene lost 1 base and the J gene lost 6 bases, with 12 bases spanning the gap. Looked up from germline, CDR1 is LGHNA and CDR2 is YSLEER. The CDR3 sequence is 14 residues long. The CDR3: CASSQGWASKTQYF. The CDR3 DNA is TGCGCCAGCAGCCAAGGGTGGGCGTCCAAGACCCAGTACTTC.

The chain employs TRBV5-5 and TRBJ1-5, with a possible D match to TRBD1 (6 bases). The germline V and J ends were trimmed by 6 bases and 5 bases, with 18 bases remaining between them. The CDR3 consists of 15 residues. Germline loops: CDR1 SGHKS, CDR2 YYEKEE (reference sequence). This CDR3 reads CASTFVQGLDQPQHF. CDR3 coding DNA: TGTGCCAGCACCTTCGTACAGGGTTTGGATCAGCCCCAGCATTTT. Together with reference TRBV5-5 and TRBJ1-5, the CDR3 gives the full variable domain: DAGVTQSPTHLIKTRGQQVTLRCSPISGHKSVSWYQQVLGQGPQFIFQYYEKEERGRGNFPDRFSARQFPNYSSELNVNALLLGDSALYLCASTFVQGLDQPQHFGDGTRLSIL.

The gene calls are TRBV5-1 and TRBJ2-1; D possibly corresponds to TRBD1 (5 bases). V lost 0 bases and J lost 6, with 16 bases in between. The CDR3 consists of 16 residues. Germline lookup yields CDR1 SGHRS and CDR2 YFSETQ. The CDR3 sequence: CASSLAPLGQGNEQFF. The CDR3 DNA sequence: TGCGCCAGCAGCTTGGCCCCCCTGGGCCAGGGCAATGAGCAGTTCTTC.

The chain couples TRBV7-9 to TRBJ2-1; 10 bases are a match to TRBD2. This CDR3 region has 13 residues. Losses at the gene ends were 5 bases for V and 7 bases for J; bases not matched to a gene: 2. The germline V gene encodes CDR1 SEHNR and CDR2 FQNEAQ (reference sequence). CDR3 loop: CASSRTSGNEQFF. The CDR3 DNA is TGTGCCAGCAGCCGGACTAGCGGTAATGAGCAGTTCTTC.

V and J are TRBV2 and TRBJ2-2; weak D call: TRBD2 (6 bases). Looked up from germline, CDR1 is SNHLY and CDR2 is FYNNEI. Trimming took off 8 bases at V and 2 bases at J, with 12 bases between the two ends. The CDR3 runs 14 residues. CDR3 amino acids: CASGRSYNTGELFF. The CDR3 DNA reads as TGTGCCAGCGGGAGGTCATATAACACCGGGGAGCTGTTTTTT.

The chain links TRBV7-3 to TRBJ1-1; D might be TRBD1 (6 bases). The V and J ends lost 4 bases and 11 bases respectively, with 14 bases between them. The germline gives CDR1 SGHTA, CDR2 FQGTGA. The CDR3 is 12 amino acids. DNA for the CDR3: TGTGCCAGCAGCTCCGACAGGCGCGGGGCTTTCTTT. Its protein is CASSSDRRGAFF.

The rearrangement joins TRBV28 to TRBJ2-7, with TRBD1 matching 9 bases. The CDR3 has 14 residues. Germline V gene data show CDR1 as MDHEN and CDR2 as SYDVKM. Trimming took 7 bases from V and 3 from J; bases not matched to a gene: 7. The CDR3 DNA sequence: TGTGCCAGCACTTCGACAGGGGGAGGCTACGAGCAGTACTTC. Amino acid sequence: CASTSTGGGYEQYF.

The gene calls are TRBV5-1 and TRBJ2-2; 12 nucleotides align to TRBD2. V lost 4 bases to trimming and J lost 4 bases; unmatched junction nucleotides: 14. Germline CDR1 and CDR2: SGHRS and YFSETQ. CDR3 length: 19 amino acids. CDR3 region: CASSLRLTSGRFGTGELFF. The CDR3 region has the DNA TGCGCCAGCAGCCTCCGCCTGACTAGCGGGAGATTTGGCACCGGGGAGCTGTTTTTT.

This sequence joins TRBV21-1 and TRBJ1-2; the table's D call of TRBD1 was not tested on the DNA. TRBV21-1 is a pseudogene. This CDR3 is built from 18 residues. The CDR3 region has the DNA TGTGCCAGCAGCACCCCGCCCGGGACAGGGGATCCTAACTATGGCTACACCTTC. It is translated as CASSTPPGTGDPNYGYTF.

This clone came up a few times. The V gene is TRBV7-2, the J gene TRBJ1-1; 7 bases fit TRBD1. The junction had 7 bases not matched to a gene; V was cut back by 5 bases and J by 7 bases. The CDR3 spans 13 residues. Germline values: CDR1 SGHTA, CDR2 FQGNSA. CDR3 coding DNA: TGTGCCAGCAGCCCGGCGGGACAGTATGAAGCTTTCTTT. It yields the protein CASSPAGQYEAFF.

This clone was recorded only once. This chain uses TRBV2 with TRBJ2-5, with a possible D match to TRBD2 (5 bases). Germline V gene sequence: CDR1 SNHLY, CDR2 FYNNEI. The V end was cut by 8 bases, the J end by 2 bases, with 9 bases between. CDR3 length equals 12 residues. The CDR3, as DNA: TGTGCCAGCCCCGGGAATCAAGAGACCCAGTACTTC. This encodes CASPGNQETQYF.

V gene TRBV7-2 combines with J gene TRBJ2-7, with D maybe TRBD2 (6 bases). The CDR3 runs to 15 residues. Germline loops: CDR1 SGHTA, CDR2 FQGNSA. The V end lost 0 bases, the J end lost 3 bases, and 12 bases lay between the germline ends. CDR3 protein: CASSLARTTYYEQYF. The CDR3 coding sequence is TGTGCCAGCAGCTTAGCGCGGACTACGTACTACGAGCAGTACTTC.

CDR3 sequence (DNA): TGTGCCAGCAGCTTGGCGAAGGCGGGAGGAGAGACCCAGTACTTC. It codes for CASSLAKAGGETQYF. The V and J genes are TRBV5-4 and TRBJ2-5; 8 bases match TRBD2. Germline values: CDR1 SGHNT, CDR2 YYREEE (reference sequence). The CDR3 is made up of 15 amino acids. With 0 bases clipped from V and 4 bases from J, the junction kept 5 bases outside the gene matches.